Below, 17 T cell receptor beta chains from the same sample are listed, as sequenced in a study of long-term antiretroviral therapy in people with HIV. Runs used v3.0 of the immunoSEQ assay and were done at survey level. Measured with immunoSEQ multiplex PCR; TCRdb has only the in-frame clones, and not every one. The table records approximately 26,000 clones, 85% of them present only once. Here the sequenced sample was unsorted PBMCs, taken 2.3 years after starting antiretroviral therapy. The receptors stem from a man in his forties with HIV.

The rearrangement joins TRBV11-2 to TRBJ1-1, with 9 bases that match TRBD1. CDR1 and CDR2 from the germline V gene are SGHAT and FQNNGV. The junction had 7 bases not matched to a gene; V was cut back by 6 bases and J by 5 bases. CDR3 length: 14 residues. In nucleotides, the CDR3 is TGTGCCAGCAGGCAGGACAGGGGAGGGACTGAAGCTTTCTTT. Translation gives CASRQDRGGTEAFF.

This chain links TRBV7-2 with TRBJ2-3; tentatively, D is TRBD1 or TRBD2 (5 bases each). V was trimmed by 6 bases and J by 1 base, leaving 20 bases between them. The CDR3 is 17 amino acids. Germline V gives CDR1 SGHTA, CDR2 FQGNSA. CDR3 bases: TGTGCCAGCAGTTTGGGACGAGAGCTAGTGGGCACAGATACGCAGTATTTT. This gives the protein CASSLGRELVGTDTQYF. The entire variable domain, with the rest obtained from reference TRBV7-2 and TRBJ2-3, is as follows: GAGVSQSPSNKVTEKGKDVELRCDPISGHTALYWYRQSLGQGLEFLIYFQGNSAPDKSGLPSDRFSAERTGGSVSTLTIQRTQQEDSAVYLCASSLGRELVGTDTQYFGPGTRLTVL.

V is TRBV29-1 and J is TRBJ2-7, with D possibly called TRBD1 or TRBD2 (6 bases each). The ends were cut back, 4 bases at V and 7 bases at J, with 20 bases in the middle. CDR3 size: 14 residues. Germline lookup yields CDR1 SQVTM and CDR2 ANQGSEA. The CDR3: CSVVHPEGELEQYF. The CDR3 coding sequence is TGCAGCGTTGTTCATCCGGAGGGGGAACTTGAGCAGTACTTC.

This chain uses TRBV19 with TRBJ1-1; D remains unclear. Deletions cut 5 bases from V and 7 bases from J, with 14 bases between. Looked up from germline, CDR1 is LNHDA and CDR2 is SQIVND (reference sequence). The CDR3 covers 13 residues. This CDR3 is CASSSPRISEAFF. The CDR3 coding sequence is TGTGCCAGTAGTTCGCCCAGGATAAGTGAAGCTTTCTTT.

This clone was detected a few times. The gene calls are TRBV19 and TRBJ1-2; TRBD1 matches 12 bases. V lost 7 bases to trimming and J lost 8 bases; unmatched junction nucleotides: 8. CDR3 length: 14 residues. CDR1 and CDR2 (germline): LNHDA, SQIVND (reference sequence). This CDR3 reads CASTPGQGAGGYTF. CDR3 nucleotides: TGTGCCAGTACTCCGGGACAGGGGGCGGGAGGCTACACCTTC.

The V gene is TRBV29-1, the J gene TRBJ2-3, with 7 nucleotides matching TRBD2. Germline CDR1 is SQVTM and CDR2 is ANQGSEA. CDR3 length: 13 residues. V lost 8 bases to trimming and J lost 3 bases; unmatched junction nucleotides: 8. CDR3 protein: CSLAAGKTDTQYF. The CDR3 bases are TGCAGCCTAGCGGCAGGGAAAACAGATACGCAGTATTTT.

This rearrangement joins TRBV19 to TRBJ1-2; D is unresolved. Germline CDR1 LNHDA, CDR2 SQIVND (reference sequence). CDR3 length: 13 amino acids. Trimming pared 10 bases from V and 3 bases from J, leaving 15 bases between. The CDR3 loop is CATTEFTDYGYTF. The CDR3 nucleotides are TGTGCCACCACAGAGTTCACCGACTATGGCTACACCTTC.

The rearrangement links TRBV6-1 to TRBJ2-7; 12 nucleotides align to TRBD1. The CDR3 is 20 residues long. The germline V gene encodes CDR1 MNHNS and CDR2 SASEGT. Unmatched junction bases numbered 19, after V lost 3 bases and J lost 4 bases. Here the CDR3 DNA reads TGTGCCAGCAGTGAGCCCCCCGGGACAGGGGGCCCCCCTTCACTTTACGAGCAGTACTTC. Translated, it gives CASSEPPGTGGPPSLYEQYF.

The chain combines TRBV2 with TRBJ1-5, with D perhaps TRBD1 (6 bases). Looked up from germline, CDR1 is SNHLY and CDR2 is FYNNEI. The ends were cut back, 4 bases at V and 9 bases at J, with 22 bases in the middle. CDR3 length: 16 residues. The CDR3 DNA sequence: TGTGCCAGCAGTGGGTCATGGACAGACCTATTCGGGCCCCAGCATTTT. It yields the protein CASSGSWTDLFGPQHF.

The chain carries TRBV6-1 and TRBJ1-4; TRBD1 aligns across 8 bases. Germline V gives CDR1 MNHNS, CDR2 SASEGT. The CDR3 sequence is 15 residues long. The junction had 9 bases not matched to a gene; V was cut back by 5 bases and J by 7 bases. As DNA, the CDR3 is TGTGCCAGCAGTAAACCCAGGGGGCGGGGTGAAAAACTGTTTTTT. Its protein product is CASSKPRGRGEKLFF.

This clone has a single count. Germline is not matched at one junction end, which may reflect a read error. The same CDR3 arises from other DNA sequences in this sample as well. This chain links TRBV18 with TRBJ2-7; TRBD1 aligns across 10 bases. There are 15 residues in the CDR3. In germline, CDR1 is KGHSH, CDR2 LQKENI. The CDR3 DNA follows: TGTGCCAGCTCTGCTTACCGGGACAGGGGACCCGAGCAGTACTTT. Residues: CASSAYRDRGPEQYF.

V is TRBV6-5 and J is TRBJ1-2; TRBD1 agrees at 11 bases. The CDR3 consists of 14 residues. The germline V gene encodes CDR1 MNHEY and CDR2 SVGAGI. V shed 5 bases, J shed 5 bases, and the junction held 4 bases outside the gene matches. CDR3 nucleotides: TGTGCCAGCAGTCGGACAGGGGGCGGGTATGGCTACACCTTC. This sequence encodes CASSRTGGGYGYTF.

V usage is TRBV7-6 and J usage is TRBJ2-2; D is possibly TRBD1 or TRBD2 (5 bases each). Germline V gene lookup returns CDR1 SGHVS and CDR2 FNYEAQ. V was pared by 0 bases and J by 2 bases, with 7 bases between. The CDR3 totals 15 residues. CDR3 amino acids: CASSLAGANTGELFF. The DNA for the CDR3 is TGTGCCAGCAGCTTAGCCGGGGCTAACACCGGGGAGCTGTTTTTT.

This clone was seen only once. This chain links TRBV2 with TRBJ1-2; D not certain. The germline V gene has CDR1 SNHLY and CDR2 FYNNEI. The CDR3 extends over 13 amino acids. The V end lost 10 bases, the J end lost 0 bases, and 12 bases lay between the germline ends. In DNA form, the CDR3 reads TGTGCCACTTTCAAGGGAGCTAACTATGGCTACACCTTC. Its translation: CATFKGANYGYTF.

This clone was detected a few times. The rearrangement uses TRBV6-5 and TRBJ2-5, with a weak D call TRBD2 (5 bases). The CDR3 has 15 residues. V shed 0 bases and J shed 2 bases, with 10 bases lying between them. The V gene's germline CDR1 is MNHEY and CDR2 SVGAGI. The CDR3 protein is CASSYSGSGQETQYF. The CDR3 DNA follows: TGTGCCAGCAGTTACTCGGGCAGCGGACAAGAGACCCAGTACTTC.

The chain links TRBV11-2 to TRBJ1-1; no clear D. The V end was cut by 1 base, the J end by 6 bases, with 21 bases between. Per the germline V gene, CDR1 is SGHAT and CDR2 is FQNNGV. This CDR3 has 17 amino acids. CDR3 sequence reads: CASSLGVLPEAAAEAFF. The CDR3 bases are TGTGCCAGCAGCTTAGGGGTGCTGCCTGAGGCGGCGGCTGAAGCTTTCTTT.

The V call is TRBV19, the J call TRBJ1-3; 8 bases match TRBD1. Trimming took 5 bases from V and 3 from J; bases not matched to a gene: 9. This CDR3 has 16 residues. Germline loops: CDR1 LNHDA, CDR2 SQIVND (reference sequence). The CDR3 sequence: CASSLRQGTGGNTIYF. The CDR3 nucleotides read TGTGCCAGTAGTCTTCGACAGGGGACAGGTGGAAACACCATATATTTT.